Following are 6 T cell receptor beta chains from one sample sequenced in a study of tumor-infiltrating lymphocytes in primary liver carcinoma. Each 20-30 mg portion of unsorted bulk tissue served as the source for co-extraction of RNA and DNA. Starting from approximately 470 ng of total RNA, TCR beta cDNA was produced with a primer in the constant region. Construction of TCR beta libraries relied on three successive nested multiplex PCR rounds employing slightly modified ARM-PCR. Researchers ran the first two PCR rounds for ten to eleven cycles each with TRBV1-TRBV30 forward primers and a C-beta reverse primer. TCRdb analysed the multiplex PCR reads with MiXCR anew, one entry per CDR3 protein. Counted here are approximately 60,000 distinct CDR3 sequences, less than 75% occurring once; the ten biggest clones make up approximately 54%. Sequenced input: liver tumor tissue from sampling region 2. The sample's subset: tumor region T2, inferior pole. Receptor source: a man aged 35-49 years with primary liver carcinoma and hepatitis B virus infection.

As concerns this clonotype: Given the absence of the conserved phenylalanine or tryptophan at the CDR3 end, a read error is likely. The DNA is omitted, as the CDR3 cannot be located on it reliably, and the CDR3 follows TCRdb's listing. J is TRBJ2-4 and V is TRBV6-2 or TRBV6-3; no DNA check was done on the table's D call, TRBD2. Germline V gives CDR1 MNHEY, CDR2 SVGEGT. The CDR3 adds up to 16 amino acids, both ends counted. The CDR3 protein is CASCYSLAGAKNIQYL.

This chain joins TRBV28 and TRBJ2-4; no reliable D call. This CDR3 is built from 15 residues. Germline values: CDR1 MDHEN, CDR2 SYDVKM. V dropped 10 bases and J dropped 6 bases, with 22 bases sitting between them. The CDR3 here is CATLPVGGRVNIQYF. In nucleotides, the CDR3 is TGTGCCACCCTCCCGGTCGGTGGAAGAGTAAACATTCAGTACTTC.

In regard to this clonotype: The germline gene is not matched at one end of the junction; a read error may be the cause. The rearrangement joins TRBV11-2 to TRBJ2-5, with 7 bases that match TRBD1. There are 16 residues in the CDR3. Per germline, CDR1 SGHAT and CDR2 FQNNGV. The CDR3 protein is CANSQIPGRGKETHYF. CDR3 sequence (DNA): TGTGCCAACAGCCAAATTCCTGGCAGGGGGAAAGAGACCCACTACTTC.

In the case of this clonotype: It may be a read error: a sequence one base away is much more abundant. The V gene is TRBV30, the J gene TRBJ1-6, with 9 bases that match TRBD1. After removal of 5 bases from V and 9 bases from J, the junction contained 8 bases not matched to a gene. The germline CDR1 and CDR2 sequences are GTSNPN and SVGIG (reference sequence). CDR3 length: 14 amino acids. CDR3 sequence reads: CAWATGQGGSPLHF. DNA for the CDR3: TGTGCCTGGGCCACGGGACAGGGAGGTTCACCCCTCCACTTT.

This clonotype was seen a few times. Just one base apart from a much larger clone, this may be a read error. Because it lacks the conserved phenylalanine or tryptophan at the end, this CDR3 is likely a read error. V gene TRBV6-2 or TRBV6-3 combines with J gene TRBJ1-5, with a weak D call TRBD1 (5 bases). This CDR3 comprises 15 residues. Germline V lookup: CDR1 MNHEY, CDR2 SVGEGT. Trimming stripped 4 bases from V and 3 bases from J, with 13 bases between. The CDR3 coding sequence is TGTGCCAGCAGTTCCAGGGTAGGGGTCAATCAGCCCCAGCATTCT. Its protein is CASSSRVGVNQPQHS.

J is TRBJ1-1 and V is TRBV29-1; weak D call: TRBD1 (6 bases). Germline V gene lookup returns CDR1 SQVTM and CDR2 ANQGSEA. V lost 8 bases, J lost 2 bases, and 15 bases lay in between. The CDR3 spans 13 residues. The CDR3 here is CSTGRDINTEAFF. CDR3 sequence (DNA): TGCAGCACAGGCCGGGACATCAACACTGAAGCTTTCTTT.